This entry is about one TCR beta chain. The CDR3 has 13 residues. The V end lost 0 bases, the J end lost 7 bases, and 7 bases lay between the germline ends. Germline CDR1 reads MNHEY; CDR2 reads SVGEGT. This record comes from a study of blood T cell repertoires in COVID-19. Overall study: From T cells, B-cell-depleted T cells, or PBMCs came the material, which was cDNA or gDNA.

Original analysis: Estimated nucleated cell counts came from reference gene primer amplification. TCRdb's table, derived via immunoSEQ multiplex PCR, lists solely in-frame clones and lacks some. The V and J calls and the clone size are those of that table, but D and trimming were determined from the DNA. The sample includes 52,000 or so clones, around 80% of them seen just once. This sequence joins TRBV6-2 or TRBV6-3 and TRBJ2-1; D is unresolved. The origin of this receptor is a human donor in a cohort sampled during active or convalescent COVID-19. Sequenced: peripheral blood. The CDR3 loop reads CASSYSAGNEQFF. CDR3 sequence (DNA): TGTGCCAGCAGTTACTCTGCCGGGAATGAGCAGTTCTTC.